This T cell receptor beta chain was found in a study of T cell responses to AZD1222 COVID-19 vaccine. General study findings and limits: Repertoires were obtained only post-peak T cell response.

V lost 3 bases and J lost 5, with 13 bases in between. The length of the CDR3 is 13 residues. CDR1 is GTSNPN and CDR2 is SVGIG in the germline V gene (reference sequence). Pooling covered second doses at about 4 or about 12 weeks. A word on this clone: Antigen unknown.

Method: immunoSEQ multiplex PCR; TCRdb's copy keeps in-frame clones and lacks some. The sample lists 90,000 to 120,000 clones, around nine tenths occurring once. The origin of this receptor is an adult who received the AZD1222 COVID-19 vaccine. J is TRBJ1-2 and V is TRBV30; D is ambiguous. This specimen was peripheral blood, taken 28 days after the second AZD1222 dose. CDR3: CAWSSTGSYGYTF. In nucleotides, the CDR3 is TGTGCCTGGAGCTCAACCGGGTCGTATGGCTACACCTTC.